This T cell receptor (beta chain) was captured in a study of T cell repertoires in cytomegalovirus infection. The CDR3 contains 15 residues. V dropped 7 bases and J dropped 1; count of bases not matched to a gene: 3. In germline, CDR1 is LNHDA, CDR2 SQIVND (reference sequence). TCRdb independently ran MiXCR on the reads; one entry per CDR3 protein. The sample shows roughly 230,000 distinct CDR3 sequences, about 12% of them seen only once. The TCR was taken from a human donor in good health (CMV status not recorded). Some clones in this sample may be carry-over from other donors' samples. The sample taken for sequencing was PBMCs. The chain is built from TRBV19 and TRBJ1-5, with 11 bases aligning to TRBD1. Written as DNA, the CDR3 is TGTGCCAGTACCGGGACAGGGGGGAGCAATCAGCCCCAGCATTTT. Its translation is CASTGTGGSNQPQHF.